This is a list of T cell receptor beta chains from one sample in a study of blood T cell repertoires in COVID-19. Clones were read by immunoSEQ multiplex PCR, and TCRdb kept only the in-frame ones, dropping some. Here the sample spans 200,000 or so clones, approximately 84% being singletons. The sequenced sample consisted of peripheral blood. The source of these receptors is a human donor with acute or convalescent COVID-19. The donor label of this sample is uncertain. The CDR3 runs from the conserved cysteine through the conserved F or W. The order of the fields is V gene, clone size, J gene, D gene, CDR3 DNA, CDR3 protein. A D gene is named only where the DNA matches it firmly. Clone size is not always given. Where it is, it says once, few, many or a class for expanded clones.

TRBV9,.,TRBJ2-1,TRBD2,TGTGCCAGCAGCGTAGCCGGGAGGGTGTTTAATGAGCAGTTCTTC,CASSVAGRVFNEQFF
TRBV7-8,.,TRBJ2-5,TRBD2,TGTGCCAGCAGCTTAGTCGGGCAGGGAGGGGAGACCCAGTACTTC,CASSLVGQGGETQYF
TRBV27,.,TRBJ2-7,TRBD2,TGTGCCAGCAGTTCCGATCGACTAGCCGGCTCCTACGAGCAGTACTTC,CASSSDRLAGSYEQYF
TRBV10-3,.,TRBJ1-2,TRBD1,TGTGCCATCAACCCGGGACAGGCTAACTATGGCTACACCTTC,CAINPGQANYGYTF
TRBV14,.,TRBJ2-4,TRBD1,TGTGCCAGCAGCCAAGAACAGGGGGCCGGGGACATTCAGTACTTC,CASSQEQGAGDIQYF
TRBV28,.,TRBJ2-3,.,TGTGCCAGCAGTCTCCCAGGCGCTCGACGGTATTTT,CASSLPGARRYF
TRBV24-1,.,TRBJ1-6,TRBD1,TGTGCCACCAGTACGGGACAGGGGAGAGCTTCACCCCTCCACTTT,CATSTGQGRASPLHF
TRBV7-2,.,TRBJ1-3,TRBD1,TGTGCCAGCAGCTCCTTCCGGACAGGCAGAATGGGCACCATATATTTT,CASSSFRTGRMGTIYF
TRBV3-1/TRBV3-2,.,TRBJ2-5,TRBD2,TGTGCCAGCAGCCAAGCTAGCGGGAGGGGCCAAGAGACCCAGTACTTC,CASSQASGRGQETQYF
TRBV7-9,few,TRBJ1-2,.,TGTGCCAGCAGCTTAAACACAGCCTATGGCTACACCTTC,CASSLNTAYGYTF
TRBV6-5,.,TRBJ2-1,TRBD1,TGTGCCAGCAGTAGCTCGGGACAGGGGGCTAGTGAGCAGTTCTTC,CASSSSGQGASEQFF
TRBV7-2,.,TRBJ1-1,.,TGTGCCAGCAGCCCGGGTTTTGCAAACACTGAAGCTTTCTTT,CASSPGFANTEAFF
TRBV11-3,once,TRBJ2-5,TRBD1,TGTGCCAGCAGCTTGGGACAGGGACCCCAAGAGACCCAGTACTTC,CASSLGQGPQETQYF
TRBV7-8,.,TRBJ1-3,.,TGTGCCAGCACCGCAGACAGAAGCTCTGGAAACACCATATATTTT,CASTADRSSGNTIYF